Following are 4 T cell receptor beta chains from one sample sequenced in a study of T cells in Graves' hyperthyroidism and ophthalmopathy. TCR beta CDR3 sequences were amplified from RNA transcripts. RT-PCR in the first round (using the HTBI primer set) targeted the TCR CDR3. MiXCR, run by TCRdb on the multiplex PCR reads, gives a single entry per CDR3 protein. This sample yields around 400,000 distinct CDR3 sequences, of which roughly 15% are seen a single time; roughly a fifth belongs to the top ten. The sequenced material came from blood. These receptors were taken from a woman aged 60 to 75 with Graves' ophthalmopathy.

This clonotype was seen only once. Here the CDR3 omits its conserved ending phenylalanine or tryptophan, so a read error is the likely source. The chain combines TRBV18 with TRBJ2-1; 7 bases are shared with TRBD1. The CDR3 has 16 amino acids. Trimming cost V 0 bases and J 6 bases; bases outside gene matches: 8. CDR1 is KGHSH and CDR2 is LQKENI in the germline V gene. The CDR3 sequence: CASSPPRGQGGNEQFL. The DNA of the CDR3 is TGTGCCAGCTCACCACCGAGGGGGCAGGGTGGCAATGAGCAGTTCCTC.

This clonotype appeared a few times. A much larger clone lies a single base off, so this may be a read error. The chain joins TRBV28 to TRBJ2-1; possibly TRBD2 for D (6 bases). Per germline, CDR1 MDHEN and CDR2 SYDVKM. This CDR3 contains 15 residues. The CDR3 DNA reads TGTGCCAGCAGCCCACGGGGGTCGGGGTACAATGGGCAGTTCTTC. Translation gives CASSPRGSGYNGQFF.

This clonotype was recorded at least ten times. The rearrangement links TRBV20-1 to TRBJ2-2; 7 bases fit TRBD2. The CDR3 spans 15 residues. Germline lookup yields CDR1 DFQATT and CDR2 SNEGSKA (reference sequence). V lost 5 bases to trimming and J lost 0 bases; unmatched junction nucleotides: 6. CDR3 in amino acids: CSAEIAGTNTGELFF. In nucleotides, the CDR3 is TGCAGTGCTGAAATAGCGGGTACGAACACCGGGGAGCTGTTTTTT.

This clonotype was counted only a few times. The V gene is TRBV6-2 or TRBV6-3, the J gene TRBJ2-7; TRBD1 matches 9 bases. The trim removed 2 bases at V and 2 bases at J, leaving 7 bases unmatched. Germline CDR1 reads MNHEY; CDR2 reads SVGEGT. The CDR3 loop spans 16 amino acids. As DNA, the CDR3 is TGTGCCAGCAGTTACCCCGGGACAGGGAGAGCCTACGAGCAGTACTTC. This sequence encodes CASSYPGTGRAYEQYF.